These 14 T cell receptor beta chains share one sample of origin, sequenced in a study of cytomegalovirus exposure and HLA in healthy donors. The PCR contained 60 Vbeta and 13 Jbeta primers. TCRdb's table, derived via immunoSEQ multiplex PCR, lists solely in-frame clones and lacks some. The sample has 110,000 or so clones; 70% to 85% are singletons. The sequenced sample consisted of PBMCs. Source of these receptors: a woman aged 40 to 50 in good health and CMV-seropositive.

V is TRBV11-1 and J is TRBJ2-5; TRBD1 aligns across 7 bases. The assigned J gene may be wrong: the sequence end matches TRBJ2-7 better. This CDR3 has 14 residues. Germline V gives CDR1 SGHAT, CDR2 FQDESV (reference sequence). The CDR3 DNA reads TGTGCCAGCAGTGAAGGGACAGCAGCCTACGAGCAGTACTTC. The encoded protein is CASSEGTAAYEQYF.

This chain joins TRBV6-5 and TRBJ2-5, with TRBD1 matching over 9 bases. The DNA end is more similar to TRBJ2-7, so the J call may be wrong. The length of the CDR3 is 15 residues. CDR1 and CDR2 (germline): MNHEY, SVGAGI. CDR3 DNA sequence: TGTGCCAGCAGTTACCTCTCGACAGGGGGCTACGAGCAGTACTTC. This translates into CASSYLSTGGYEQYF.

The sample holds one count of this clone. The rearrangement links TRBV5-1 to TRBJ1-4; weak D call: TRBD1 (6 bases). With 2 bases removed from V and 7 bases from J, the gap between germline ends came to 15 bases. The CDR3 loop spans 15 amino acids. The germline CDR1 and CDR2 sequences are SGHRS and YFSETQ. The CDR3 sequence: CASSFQGTFLEKLFF. CDR3 nucleotides: TGCGCCAGCAGCTTCCAGGGGACATTCCTTGAAAAACTGTTTTTT.

The V gene is TRBV14, the J gene TRBJ1-1, with a weak D call TRBD1 (5 bases). This CDR3 is built from 14 residues. In germline, CDR1 is SGHDN, CDR2 FVKESK. V lost 0 bases and J lost 5, with 10 bases in between. Here the CDR3 DNA reads TGTGCCAGCAGCCAAGATCGGGGGGAGACTGAAGCTTTCTTT. As protein: CASSQDRGETEAFF.

The chain is built from TRBV29-1 and TRBJ1-1; weak D call: TRBD1 (6 bases). V gave up 5 bases and J gave up 7 bases, with 14 bases separating them. Germline V gene lookup returns CDR1 SQVTM and CDR2 ANQGSEA. This CDR3 spans 12 amino acids. The CDR3 loop is CSVRQASSEAFF. The CDR3 DNA reads TGCAGCGTTCGACAGGCCTCAAGTGAAGCTTTCTTT. The complete variable domain, with remaining parts taken from reference TRBV29-1 and TRBJ1-1, reads SAVISQKPSRDICQRGTSLTIQCQVDSQVTMMFWYRQQPGQSLTLIATANQGSEATYESGFVIDKFPISRPNLTFSTLTVSNMSPEDSSIYLCSVRQASSEAFFGQGTRLTVV.

V gene TRBV10-3 combines with J gene TRBJ2-5; D is possibly TRBD2 (5 bases). The ends were cut back, 4 bases at V and 3 bases at J, with 15 bases in the middle. Germline V gene data show CDR1 as ENHRY and CDR2 as SYGVKD. The CDR3 sequence is 15 residues long. CDR3 region: CAISAEGLREETQYF. As DNA, the CDR3 is TGTGCCATCAGTGCCGAGGGCCTGAGGGAAGAGACCCAGTACTTC.

This clone occurred once. The rearrangement joins TRBV2 to TRBJ1-2; no firm D call. Germline loops: CDR1 SNHLY, CDR2 FYNNEI. Trimming took 3 bases from V and 5 from J, leaving 10 bases between them. This CDR3 is built from 13 residues. CDR3 coding DNA: TGTGCCAGCAGTGAGGAGCGGTATTATGGCTACACCTTC. This encodes CASSEERYYGYTF.

The chain is built from TRBV5-5 and TRBJ2-7; a possible D gene is TRBD1 (5 bases). Trimming stripped 1 base from V and 3 bases from J, with 8 bases between. The germline V gene has CDR1 SGHKS and CDR2 YYEKEE (reference sequence). The CDR3 runs 13 residues. The chain's CDR3 is CASSLLTVYEQYF. In DNA, the CDR3 is TGTGCCAGCAGCTTGTTGACAGTCTACGAGCAGTACTTC.

The chain is built from TRBV7-2 and TRBJ2-3; D is perhaps TRBD1 (5 bases). Per the germline V gene, CDR1 is SGHTA and CDR2 is FQGNSA. The CDR3 contains 15 residues. V lost 3 bases and J 5 bases, leaving 15 bases between the germline ends. The CDR3 loop is CASSFTVVRGDTQYF. CDR3 DNA: TGTGCCAGCAGCTTCACCGTGGTAAGGGGAGATACGCAGTATTTT.

V usage is TRBV28 and J usage is TRBJ1-6; a weak D match, TRBD1 (5 bases). The CDR3 is made up of 15 amino acids. Trimming left V 7 bases short and J 0 bases short, with 10 bases between. CDR1 and CDR2 (germline): MDHEN, SYDVKM. For the CDR3, the DNA is TGTGCCAGCACCATCAGGGACTCCTATAATTCACCCCTCCACTTT. Amino acids: CASTIRDSYNSPLHF.

This chain joins TRBV29-1 and TRBJ2-3; a possible D gene is TRBD2 (6 bases). Trimming cost V 3 bases and J 4 bases, with 17 bases left between them. Germline V CDR1 and CDR2: SQVTM, ANQGSEA. This CDR3 region has 15 residues. As DNA, the CDR3 is TGCAGCGTTGAGCCGGGAGCGGGTGGGTCAGATACGCAGTATTTT. Protein product: CSVEPGAGGSDTQYF.

This chain joins TRBV9 and TRBJ1-2, with 12 nucleotides matching TRBD1. The CDR3 runs 15 residues. V lost 2 bases, J lost 4 bases, and 3 bases stayed unmatched. Germline V lookup: CDR1 SGDLS, CDR2 YYNGEE. CDR3 nucleotide sequence: TGTGCCAGCAGCGTCGGGACAGGGGGCGCCTATGGCTACACCTTC. It encodes CASSVGTGGAYGYTF.

The V call is TRBV4-1, the J call TRBJ2-1; 8 bases align to TRBD1. Germline trimming cut 4 bases from V and 0 bases from J; bases unmatched to any gene: 11. There are 18 residues in the CDR3. The germline CDR1 and CDR2 sequences are MGHRA and YSYEKL. CDR3 DNA sequence: TGCGCCAGCAGCCCAACAGGGGGTCCCCCCTACTCCTACAATGAGCAGTTCTTC. Protein: CASSPTGGPPYSYNEQFF.

J is TRBJ2-1 and V is TRBV7-8; TRBD2 matches 7 bases. Germline V gene lookup returns CDR1 SGHVS and CDR2 FQNEAQ. Trimming took 7 bases from V and 5 from J; bases not matched to a gene: 8. The CDR3 length is 14 residues. CDR3 region: CASTTSAGNNEQFF. In nucleotides, the CDR3 is TGTGCCAGCACCACTAGCGCAGGGAACAATGAGCAGTTCTTC.